This TCR beta chain was sequenced during a study of blood T cells in healthy people across ages. This clonotype was seen more than once but under ten times. Trimming at V came to 4 bases and at J to 0 bases, leaving 6 bases not matched to a gene. The CDR3 has 15 residues. CDR1 is DFQATT, CDR2 SNEGSKA, per germline (reference sequence). A second PCR of about 6 to 11 cycles used a sample-barcoded 5' primer and a J-beta primer mix. All samples gave at least 2.5 million CDR3-containing paired-end reads. TCRdb processed the 5' RACE reads anew with MiXCR; each CDR3 protein has one entry. Here the sample spans about 1.4 million distinct CDR3 sequences, approximately 59% being singletons.

V and J are TRBV20-1 and TRBJ2-4; 7 nucleotides agree with TRBD2. The material sequenced was blood. The sequence was obtained from a man aged 18 to 35 in good health. As DNA, the CDR3 is TGCAGTGCTATTTTAGCGGGTCTAGCCAAAAACATTCAGTACTTC. Protein product: CSAILAGLAKNIQYF.